This entry lists 17 T cell receptor beta chains sequenced from one sample in a study of OX40 agonist ivuxolimab in advanced cancers. The protocol was immunoSEQ multiplex PCR, while the TCRdb copy is restricted to in-frame clones and leaves out a portion. The sample carries about 64,000 clones, about four fifths recorded once. The sequencing used CD4+ or CD8+ T cells sorted from blood, collected in a trial of the OX40 agonist ivuxolimab. These receptors all stem from an adult with an advanced solid tumor such as melanoma, head and neck, liver or kidney cancer.

The CDR3 here is CASSNLLAGYKETQYF. For the CDR3, the DNA is TGTGCCAGCAGCAATCTTCTAGCGGGATATAAGGAGACCCAGTACTTC. The chain couples TRBV21-1 to TRBJ2-5; TRBD2, the table's D call, was not compared with the DNA. TRBV21-1 is assigned pseudogene status. This CDR3 comprises 16 residues.

This clone was found a few times. This chain connects TRBV5-4 to TRBJ1-1, with 8 bases lining up with TRBD1. Looked up from germline, CDR1 is SGHNT and CDR2 is YYREEE (reference sequence). This CDR3 is 15 amino acids long. Trimming at V came to 4 bases and at J to 4 bases, leaving 9 bases not matched to a gene. CDR3 residues: CASSVNRGVGTEAFF. CDR3 nucleotides: TGTGCCAGCAGCGTTAACAGGGGGGTTGGCACTGAAGCTTTCTTT.

This clone has just a few counts. This chain connects TRBV5-1 to TRBJ2-5, with TRBD1 matching over 8 bases. The J segment lost 5 bases and the V segment lost 4 bases, leaving 7 bases of the junction unmatched. This CDR3 is built from 14 residues. Germline V gene sequence: CDR1 SGHRS, CDR2 YFSETQ. CDR3 DNA sequence: TGCGCCAGCAGCACGGGACAGGCGGGGGAGACCCAGTACTTC. It encodes CASSTGQAGETQYF.

DNA of the CDR3: TGTGCCAGCAGTCTAATAACTGGGGCCAACGTCCTGACTTTC. The encoded protein is CASSLITGANVLTF. This chain joins TRBV27 and TRBJ2-6; D remains ambiguous. The germline V and J ends were trimmed by 5 bases and 2 bases, with 7 bases remaining between them. The germline V gene encodes CDR1 MNHEY and CDR2 SMNVEV (reference sequence). The CDR3 sequence is 14 residues long.

V and J are TRBV19 and TRBJ2-1; 7 nucleotides match TRBD2. Per germline, CDR1 LNHDA and CDR2 SQIVND (reference sequence). Trimming took 3 bases from V and 3 from J; bases not matched to a gene: 8. The CDR3 has 16 amino acids. CDR3 coding DNA: TGTGCCAGTAGTATTAAAAGGGTAGCGGGCTACAATGAGCAGTTCTTC. The encoded protein is CASSIKRVAGYNEQFF.

The chain is built from TRBV7-9 and TRBJ2-5, with 12 bases lining up with TRBD2. J lost 5 bases, V lost 2 bases, and 9 bases had no gene match. CDR3 size: 17 residues. Looked up from germline, CDR1 is SEHNR and CDR2 is FQNEAQ (reference sequence). The DNA for the CDR3 is TGTGCCAGCAGCTTAAGACTAGCGGGGGCTACAGGGGAGACCCAGTACTTC. This codes for CASSLRLAGATGETQYF.

CDR3 DNA sequence: TGTGCCAGCAGCCCGGAGGCCGGGGATACGCAGTATTTT. Translating gives CASSPEAGDTQYF. J is TRBJ2-3 and V is TRBV9, with D possibly TRBD2 on 5 matching bases. V was cut by 4 bases and J by 6 bases, with 12 bases left in between. CDR1 and CDR2 (germline): SGDLS, YYNGEE. This CDR3 spans 13 amino acids.

The CDR3 DNA reads TGCGCCAGCAGCCAAGGGACCGTTGTCCGGAACACTGAAGCTTTCTTT. Its translation is CASSQGTVVRNTEAFF. The chain recombines TRBV4-1 with TRBJ1-1; D unresolved. Germline lookup yields CDR1 MGHRA and CDR2 YSYEKL. The CDR3 extends over 16 amino acids. The V end lost 1 base, the J end lost 1 base, and 13 bases lay between the germline ends.

The chain combines TRBV21-1 with TRBJ2-5. TRBV21-1 is a documented pseudogene. The CDR3 length is 13 residues. CDR3 DNA sequence: TGTGCCAGCAGCTGCCGTTTACAAGAGACCCAGTACTTC. As protein: CASSCRLQETQYF.

J is TRBJ1-2 and V is TRBV7-8; TRBD1 matches at 12 bases. The length of the CDR3 is 16 residues. The germline V gene has CDR1 SGHVS and CDR2 FQNEAQ. Unmatched junction bases numbered 3, after V lost 0 bases and J lost 4 bases. CDR3: CASSLAGTGGGYGYTF. The CDR3 nucleotides read TGTGCCAGCAGCTTAGCCGGGACAGGGGGCGGCTATGGCTACACCTTC.

The gene calls are TRBV9 and TRBJ1-5; unclear D gene. V was pared by 0 bases and J by 4 bases, with 8 bases between. This CDR3 region has 14 residues. The germline CDR1 and CDR2 sequences are SGDLS and YYNGEE. CDR3 sequence (DNA): TGTGCCAGCAGCGTAGGACAAGAAAATCAGCCCCAGCATTTT. It yields the protein CASSVGQENQPQHF.

V and J are TRBV7-9 and TRBJ2-5; D gene uncertain. The CDR3 is 13 residues long. V lost 5 bases to trimming and J lost 5 bases, with 12 bases between them. Germline V gene lookup returns CDR1 SEHNR and CDR2 FQNEAQ (reference sequence). The CDR3, as DNA: TGTGCCAGCAGCCTCGAGCCATTGGAGACCCAGTACTTC. It codes for CASSLEPLETQYF.

CDR3 in amino acids: CASISRGEPQHF. CDR3 nucleotides: TGTGCCAGCATCTCCCGAGGCGAACCCCAGCATTTT. The rearrangement links TRBV6-1 to TRBJ1-5, with D unclear. The CDR3 spans 12 residues. Germline V gene lookup returns CDR1 MNHNS and CDR2 SASEGT. V lost 7 bases, J lost 10 bases, and 14 bases lay in between.

V gene TRBV14 combines with J gene TRBJ1-5, with D hard to call. The germline V gene encodes CDR1 SGHDN and CDR2 FVKESK. The CDR3 has 13 amino acids. V lost 0 bases and J lost 4, with 4 bases in between. The CDR3 nucleotides read TGTGCCAGCAGCCAAGATTGGAATCAGCCCCAGCATTTT. Its protein product is CASSQDWNQPQHF.

The V call is TRBV11-1, the J call TRBJ1-1; 7 bases are shared with TRBD1. Trimming cost V 0 bases and J 5 bases; bases outside gene matches: 3. The CDR3 is 14 amino acids. From germline, CDR1 is SGHAT and CDR2 FQDESV (reference sequence). CDR3 nucleotide sequence: TGTGCCAGCAGCTTAGCAGGGGGCGGGACTGAAGCTTTCTTT. Translated: CASSLAGGGTEAFF. Complete variable domain (other parts from reference TRBV11-1 and TRBJ1-1): EAEVAQSPRYKITEKSQAVAFWCDPISGHATLYWYRQILGQGPELLVQFQDESVVDDSQLPKDRFSAERLKGVDSTLKIQPAELGDSAMYLCASSLAGGGTEAFFGQGTRLTVV.

The CDR3 nucleotides are TGTGCCAGCAGCCCGGGACAGGGACAGCCCCAGCATTTT. This codes for CASSPGQGQPQHF. This rearrangement joins TRBV7-2 to TRBJ1-5; TRBD1 aligns across 9 bases. This CDR3 region has 13 residues. V lost 5 bases to trimming and J lost 7 bases; unmatched junction nucleotides: 3. Germline V CDR1 and CDR2: SGHTA, FQGNSA.

The V gene is TRBV4-1, the J gene TRBJ2-2, with D uncertain. V gave up 0 bases and J gave up 9 bases, with 8 bases separating them. CDR3 length: 13 residues. The germline CDR1 and CDR2 sequences are MGHRA and YSYEKL. CDR3 DNA sequence: TGCGCCAGCAGCCAAGAAGTGAACAGGGAGCTGTTTTTT. Its protein product is CASSQEVNRELFF.